The 13 T cell receptor beta chains presented below share a single source sample, sequenced in a study of blood T cell repertoires in COVID-19. TCRdb keeps only in-frame clones here, not all; method: immunoSEQ multiplex PCR. The repertoire consists of roughly 43,000 clones, with 80% to 90% occurring once and the leading ten covering about 16%. Sequenced material: peripheral blood. The receptor set was obtained from a human donor in a cohort sampled during active COVID-19.

The CDR3 region has the DNA TGTGCCAGCACTACAGGGATCTCTGGGGCCAACGTCCTGACTTTC. Translation: CASTTGISGANVLTF. The gene calls are TRBV27 and TRBJ2-6; possibly TRBD1 for D (6 bases). The germline gives CDR1 MNHEY, CDR2 SMNVEV (reference sequence). V was clipped by 7 bases and J by 0 bases, with 10 bases between them. The CDR3 sequence is 15 residues long.

The CDR3 sequence is CASSPGLADFTDTQYF. The DNA for the CDR3 is TGTGCCAGCAGCCCCGGACTAGCGGATTTCACAGATACGCAGTATTTT. This rearrangement joins TRBV6-4 to TRBJ2-3; 10 bases map to TRBD2. The CDR3 is 16 residues long. V was clipped by 6 bases and J by 2 bases; unmatched bases: 8. The germline V gene has CDR1 MRHNA and CDR2 SNTAGT.

The chain couples TRBV4-2 to TRBJ2-1; 10 nucleotides match TRBD2. The length of the CDR3 is 16 residues. Germline V gene sequence: CDR1 LGHNA, CDR2 YNFKEQ. V lost 1 base, J lost 6 bases, and 6 bases stayed unmatched. Here the CDR3 reads CASSQASSGSLNEQFF. Written as DNA, the CDR3 is TGTGCCAGCAGCCAAGCATCTAGCGGGAGTCTCAATGAGCAGTTCTTC.

The V call is TRBV19, the J call TRBJ1-5, with TRBD1 matching over 7 bases. CDR3 length equals 22 residues. Trimming removed 2 bases from V and 0 bases from J; junction bases left unmatched: 22. Germline values: CDR1 LNHDA, CDR2 SQIVND (reference sequence). Here the CDR3 DNA reads TGTGCCAGTAGTATATACCCTACTTACAGGGGAAAACAAATCGATAGCAATCAGCCCCAGCATTTT. Its translation: CASSIYPTYRGKQIDSNQPQHF.

The chain combines TRBV5-1 with TRBJ2-7, with D perhaps TRBD1 (5 bases). CDR3 length equals 15 residues. Germline V gene data show CDR1 as SGHRS and CDR2 as YFSETQ. V was shortened by 0 bases and J by 2 bases, with 12 bases between the two germline ends. CDR3 sequence: CASSLGGNKAYEQYF. CDR3 DNA: TGCGCCAGCAGCTTGGGGGGCAACAAAGCCTACGAGCAGTACTTC.

This clone has only one observation. V gene TRBV7-2 combines with J gene TRBJ1-5, with TRBD1 matching 8 bases. The CDR3 is made up of 15 amino acids. V gave up 0 bases and J gave up 9 bases; unmatched junction bases: 7. From germline, CDR1 is SGHTA and CDR2 FQGNSA. CDR3 DNA sequence: TGTGCCAGCAGCTTAGCCCCCGGACAGGGACCGCCCCAGCATTTT. It encodes CASSLAPGQGPPQHF.

The gene calls are TRBV5-6 and TRBJ2-3; weak D call: TRBD2 (5 bases). Between the trimmed V and J ends, which lost 6 bases and 8 bases, there was a span of 13 bases. The CDR3 length is 12 residues. Looked up from germline, CDR1 is SGHDT and CDR2 is YYEEEE. The CDR3 is CASTSIGGTQYF. DNA of the CDR3: TGTGCCAGCACCTCGATTGGAGGTACGCAGTATTTT.

This clone came up a few times. The V call is TRBV9, the J call TRBJ2-7; tentative D call: TRBD1 (6 bases). Germline CDR1 and CDR2: SGDLS and YYNGEE. The V end was cut by 3 bases, the J end by 3 bases, with 13 bases between. This CDR3 has 14 amino acids. In DNA form, the CDR3 reads TGTGCCAGCAGCGCGTCACACAGGGACTACGAGCAGTACTTC. It translates to CASSASHRDYEQYF.

V is TRBV14 and J is TRBJ2-2, with a tentative D call TRBD2 (6 bases). Between the trimmed V and J ends, which lost 1 base and 6 bases, there was a span of 15 bases. Germline V CDR1 and CDR2: SGHDN, FVKESK. The CDR3 is 16 amino acids. The CDR3 sequence is CASSQALAGRAGELFF. The CDR3 coding sequence is TGTGCCAGCAGCCAAGCTTTGGCGGGAAGGGCCGGGGAGCTGTTTTTT.

The gene calls are TRBV6-2 or TRBV6-3 and TRBJ2-7, with unresolved D. With 7 bases removed from V and 2 bases from J, the gap between germline ends came to 15 bases. The CDR3 extends over 14 amino acids. Germline CDR1 is MNHEY and CDR2 is SVGEGT. As DNA, the CDR3 is TGTGCCAGCACCCCACCTACCCCTACCTACGAGCAGTACTTC. Its translation: CASTPPTPTYEQYF.

The V call is TRBV5-1, the J call TRBJ2-7; D gene uncertain. The CDR3 length is 15 residues. Trimming cost V 0 bases and J 3 bases, with 13 bases left between them. Germline values: CDR1 SGHRS, CDR2 YFSETQ. The CDR3 region is CASSLGQLSVYEQYF. As DNA, the CDR3 is TGCGCCAGCAGCTTGGGGCAGCTCAGCGTCTACGAGCAGTACTTC.

V and J are TRBV27 and TRBJ2-5, with 9 bases identical to TRBD2. The V segment lost 7 bases and the J segment 4 bases; nucleotides outside the gene matches: 10. The CDR3 length is 15 residues. Per the germline V gene, CDR1 is MNHEY and CDR2 is SMNVEV (reference sequence). The CDR3 region is CASNRAGGPGETQYF. The CDR3 DNA reads as TGTGCCAGCAATAGAGCGGGGGGACCGGGAGAGACCCAGTACTTC.

The V call is TRBV6-5, the J call TRBJ2-7, with 9 bases fitting TRBD1. Germline V gives CDR1 MNHEY, CDR2 SVGAGI. This CDR3 spans 13 amino acids. The V segment lost 9 bases and the J segment 3 bases; nucleotides outside the gene matches: 6. The CDR3 loop is CASEQGASYEQYF. DNA of the CDR3: TGTGCCAGTGAACAGGGGGCCAGCTACGAGCAGTACTTC.